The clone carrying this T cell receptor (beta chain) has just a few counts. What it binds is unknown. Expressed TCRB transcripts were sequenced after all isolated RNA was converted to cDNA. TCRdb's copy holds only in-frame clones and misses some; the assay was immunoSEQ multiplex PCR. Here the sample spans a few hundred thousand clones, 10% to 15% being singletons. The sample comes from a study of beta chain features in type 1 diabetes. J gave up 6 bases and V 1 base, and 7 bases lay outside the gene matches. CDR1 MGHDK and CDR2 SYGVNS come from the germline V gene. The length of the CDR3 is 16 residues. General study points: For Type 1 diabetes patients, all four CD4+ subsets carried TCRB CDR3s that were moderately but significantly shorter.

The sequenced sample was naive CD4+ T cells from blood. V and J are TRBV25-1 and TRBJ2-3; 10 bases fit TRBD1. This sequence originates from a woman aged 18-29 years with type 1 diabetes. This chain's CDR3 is CASSELGWDRGDTQYF. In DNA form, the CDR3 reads TGTGCCAGCAGTGAATTGGGATGGGACAGGGGCGATACGCAGTATTTT.